This T cell receptor (beta chain) is drawn from a study of OX40 agonist ivuxolimab in advanced cancers. Across the whole study: Patients were infused with ivuxolimab every 2 weeks at 0.01 to 10 mg/kg. Overall study findings and caveats: CD4+ and CD8+ T cells in blood underwent clonal expansion by week 6 at 0.1 to 3.0 mg/kg.

Germline-derived CDR1 and CDR2 are KGHSH and LQKENI. The CDR3 has 15 residues. With 2 bases removed from V and 0 bases from J, the gap between germline ends came to 10 bases. A single count supports this clone. Antigen: not known. The table came from immunoSEQ multiplex PCR; TCRdb's copy has only in-frame clones and leaves some out. The sample carries about 38,000 clones, roughly 80% recorded once. This sequence was found in an adult with an advanced solid tumor such as melanoma, head and neck, liver or kidney cancer. The chain couples TRBV18 to TRBJ1-2; D is possibly TRBD1 (6 bases). Specimen: CD4+ or CD8+ T cells sorted from blood, collected in a trial of the OX40 agonist ivuxolimab. This CDR3 reads CASSPRGSPNYGYTF. CDR3 DNA: TGTGCCAGCTCACCAAGGGGGTCACCTAACTATGGCTACACCTTC.